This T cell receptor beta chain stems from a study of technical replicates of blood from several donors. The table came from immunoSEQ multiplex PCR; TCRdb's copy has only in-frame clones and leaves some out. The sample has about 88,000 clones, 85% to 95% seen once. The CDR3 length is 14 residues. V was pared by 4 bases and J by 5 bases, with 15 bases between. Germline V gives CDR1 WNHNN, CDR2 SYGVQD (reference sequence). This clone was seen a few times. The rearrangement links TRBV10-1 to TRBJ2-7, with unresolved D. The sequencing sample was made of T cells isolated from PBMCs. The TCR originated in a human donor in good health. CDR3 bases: TGCGCCAGCAGTGTCGACGAACTGACTGACGAGCAGTACTTC. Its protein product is CASSVDELTDEQYF.